This T cell receptor beta chain was sequenced during a study of sequential checkpoint blockade in melanoma. Study in general: After both sequences, patients received maintenance nivolumab.

With V trimmed by 5 bases and J by 4 bases, 8 bases remained unmatched. Germline CDR1 LNHDA, CDR2 SQIVND (reference sequence). The CDR3 contains 15 residues. Using immunoSEQ multiplex PCR, the repertoire was profiled, and TCRdb retains in-frame clones only, with some absent. Of under 20,000 clones in the sample, 83% were seen once. This clone was observed once. Sample treatment: randomized to nivolumab then ipilimumab (arm A) or the reverse (arm B). This receptor was obtained from a human donor with melanoma. The V and J genes are TRBV19 and TRBJ2-3; TRBD1 aligns across 8 bases. The specimen comprised CD8+ T cells sorted from blood (inferred from file names), sampled from a patient given nivolumab and ipilimumab in sequence. The CDR3 DNA sequence: TGTGCCAGTAGTGAACGACAGGGGAGGTCAGATACGCAGTATTTT. It codes for CASSERQGRSDTQYF.